These 10 T cell receptor beta chains originate from one sample sequenced in a study of cytomegalovirus exposure and HLA in healthy donors. PCR primers comprised 60 Vbeta and 13 Jbeta primers. Here immunoSEQ multiplex PCR was the method, and the copy in TCRdb shows in-frame clones only, minus some. The sample holds over 85,000 clones, less than 85% seen once. Sequencing was carried out using PBMCs. The receptors come from a man aged 30-40 years in good health and CMV-seropositive.

This clone has more than one count but fewer than ten. The genes are TRBV29-1 and TRBJ2-1, with TRBD2 identical over 13 bases. Germline trimming cut 7 bases from V and 2 bases from J; bases unmatched to any gene: 8. CDR1 and CDR2 from the germline V gene are SQVTM and ANQGSEA. CDR3 length equals 16 residues. CDR3 sequence reads: CSASGTSGVAYNEQFF. The CDR3 DNA reads as TGCAGCGCTTCCGGGACTAGCGGGGTAGCCTACAATGAGCAGTTCTTC.

This chain links TRBV4-3 with TRBJ2-7; 8 bases match TRBD2. V trimming: 0 bases; J trimming: 7 bases; junction bases outside the gene matches: 2. Germline CDR1 reads LGHNA; CDR2 reads YSLEER. The CDR3 covers 13 residues. The CDR3 is CASSQDREGEQYF. CDR3 nucleotide sequence: TGCGCCAGCAGCCAAGATCGGGAGGGGGAGCAGTACTTC.

The chain links TRBV4-1 to TRBJ2-2; a weak D match, TRBD1 (5 bases). V dropped 0 bases and J dropped 3 bases, with 11 bases sitting between them. CDR3 length: 16 residues. Germline CDR1 is MGHRA and CDR2 is YSYEKL. The CDR3 sequence is CASSQDRSGYTGELFF. The CDR3 DNA sequence: TGCGCCAGCAGCCAAGATCGTTCAGGGTACACCGGGGAGCTGTTTTTT.

This chain links TRBV30 with TRBJ1-2, with D uncertain. CDR3 length: 13 residues. Germline values: CDR1 GTSNPN, CDR2 SVGIG (reference sequence). V was cut by 2 bases and J by 4 bases, with 11 bases left in between. The CDR3 region has the DNA TGTGCCTGGAGTTTCAGGCAGAGCTATGGCTACACCTTC. As protein: CAWSFRQSYGYTF. Drawing the rest from reference TRBV30 and TRBJ1-2, the complete variable domain is SQTIHQWPATLVQPVGSPLSLECTVEGTSNPNLYWYRQAAGRGLQLLFYSVGIGQISSEVPQNLSASRPQDRQFILSSKKLLLSDSGFYLCAWSFRQSYGYTFGSGTRLTVV.

The chain uses TRBV7-8 and TRBJ1-2; maybe TRBD1 (6 bases). CDR1 SGHVS and CDR2 FQNEAQ come from the germline V gene. V was trimmed by 5 bases and J by 2 bases, leaving 12 bases between them. The CDR3 runs to 14 residues. CDR3 coding DNA: TGTGCCAGCAGCAACCTAGGACAGAACTATGGCTACACCTTC. As protein: CASSNLGQNYGYTF. Complete variable domain (other parts from reference TRBV7-8 and TRBJ1-2): GAGVSQSPRYKVAKRGQDVALRCDPISGHVSLFWYQQALGQGPEFLTYFQNEAQLDKSGLPSDRFFAERPEGSVSTLKIQRTQQEDSAVYLCASSNLGQNYGYTFGSGTRLTVV.

V is TRBV19 and J is TRBJ1-5; 9 bases are a match to TRBD1. CDR3 size: 15 residues. Germline CDR1 reads LNHDA; CDR2 reads SQIVND (reference sequence). J was trimmed by 7 bases and V by 2 bases; bases with no gene match: 6. CDR3 sequence (DNA): TGTGCCAGTAGTATATCGGGACAGGGTGGCCAGCCCCAGCATTTT. It is translated as CASSISGQGGQPQHF.

This chain joins TRBV7-8 and TRBJ1-4; perhaps TRBD1 as D (6 bases). The CDR3 is made up of 14 amino acids. The V gene lost 1 base and the J gene lost 10 bases, with 13 bases spanning the gap. Germline-derived CDR1 and CDR2 are SGHVS and FQNEAQ. CDR3 region: CASSLGGTSTKLFF. The CDR3 region has the DNA TGTGCCAGCAGCTTAGGGGGGACATCTACAAAACTGTTTTTT.

This clone was seen just once. The chain recombines TRBV4-2 with TRBJ2-4; possibly TRBD2 for D (5 bases). The CDR3 contains 12 residues. Germline-derived CDR1 and CDR2 are LGHNA and YNFKEQ. V was clipped by 0 bases and J by 8 bases, with 5 bases between them. This CDR3 reads CASSQEADIQYF. CDR3 in DNA: TGTGCCAGCAGCCAAGAAGCGGACATTCAGTACTTC.

V is TRBV9 and J is TRBJ1-2; D possibly corresponds to TRBD1 (6 bases). The germline gives CDR1 SGDLS, CDR2 YYNGEE. The CDR3 covers 16 residues. V lost 0 bases and J 8 bases, leaving 20 bases between the germline ends. CDR3 loop: CASSVAGTQSSRGYTF. The CDR3 bases are TGTGCCAGCAGCGTAGCCGGGACACAATCTAGTAGGGGCTACACCTTC.

With respect to this clone: At one of its ends the junction is not consistent with the germline gene, which may arise from a read error. The chain couples TRBV7-9 to TRBJ2-3; perhaps TRBD2 as D (5 bases). Germline V lookup: CDR1 SEHNR, CDR2 FQNEAQ (reference sequence). The CDR3 contains 16 residues. The CDR3 sequence: CASTLPALESTDTQYF. For the CDR3, the DNA is TGTGCCAGCACCTTACCGGCACTAGAGAGCACAGATACGCAGTATTTT.